The 17 T cell receptor beta chains listed next were all sequenced from one sample in a study of shared clonotypes between healthy human individuals. The data were produced by immunoSEQ multiplex PCR, yet TCRdb's version contains in-frame clones alone and is incomplete. The repertoire consists of about 820,000 clones, with 85% to 95% occurring once and the leading ten covering approximately 25%. CD45RO negativity and positive selection for CCR7 defined naive CD8 cells, a population that excluded terminally differentiated effector memory CD45RA+ cells. Sample: naive CD8+ T cells sorted from blood. All receptors derive from a man aged 25-40 years in good health.

In its sample, this clone was seen once. This rearrangement joins TRBV5-4 to TRBJ2-5, with D uncertain. V lost 0 bases and J lost 14, with 11 bases in between. Germline lookup yields CDR1 SGHNT and CDR2 YYREEE (reference sequence). The CDR3 consists of 11 residues. CDR3 region: CASSLERVEYF. The DNA for the CDR3 is TGTGCCAGCAGCTTGGAACGGGTTGAATACTTC.

The chain recombines TRBV27 with TRBJ2-1; D is uncertain. The CDR3 is 15 residues long. Trimming removed 8 bases from V and 2 bases from J, with 16 bases in between. Germline assignment: CDR1 MNHEY and CDR2 SMNVEV (reference sequence). CDR3 DNA: TGTGCCAGCGGTTCGGATCGCGGCACCTACAATGAGCAGTTCTTC. This codes for CASGSDRGTYNEQFF.

The chain carries TRBV10-1 and TRBJ2-3; 7 bases align to TRBD2. There are 14 residues in the CDR3. Germline assignment: CDR1 WNHNN and CDR2 SYGVQD (reference sequence). V was clipped by 1 base and J by 6 bases; unmatched bases: 4. CDR3 region: CASSELNGRDTQYF. CDR3 nucleotide sequence: TGCGCCAGCAGTGAGTTAAACGGGAGGGATACGCAGTATTTT.

The chain carries TRBV7-2 and TRBJ1-4, with 9 positions matching TRBD1. The ends lost 4 bases at V and 6 bases at J; junction bases unmatched: 6. The CDR3 has 15 residues. Germline-derived CDR1 and CDR2 are SGHTA and FQGNSA. CDR3 sequence (DNA): TGTGCCAGCAGCTCCGACAGGGGGGCGGATGAAAAACTGTTTTTT. Translating gives CASSSDRGADEKLFF.

This rearrangement joins TRBV9 to TRBJ2-5; 8 bases fit TRBD1. Germline lookup yields CDR1 SGDLS and CDR2 YYNGEE. V trimming: 4 bases; J trimming: 4 bases; junction bases outside the gene matches: 9. The CDR3 totals 15 residues. CDR3 amino acids: CASSPGQGEPETQYF. CDR3 coding DNA: TGTGCCAGCAGCCCTGGACAGGGAGAACCAGAGACCCAGTACTTC. Using reference TRBV9 and TRBJ2-5 for the parts outside the CDR3, the full variable domain is DSGVTQTPKHLITATGQRVTLRCSPRSGDLSVYWYQQSLDQGLQFLIQYYNGEERAKGNILERFSAQQFPDLHSELNLSSLELGDSALYFCASSPGQGEPETQYFGPGTRLLVL.

The J gene is TRBJ2-7, the V gene TRBV7-9, with 7 bases matching TRBD1. CDR1 and CDR2 (germline): SEHNR, FQNEAQ (reference sequence). J was trimmed by 6 bases and V by 4 bases; bases with no gene match: 6. CDR3 length: 13 residues. This chain's CDR3 is CASSSPRGFEQYF. In DNA, the CDR3 is TGTGCCAGCAGCTCCCCCAGGGGGTTCGAGCAGTACTTC.

V usage is TRBV4-3 and J usage is TRBJ1-1; no definite D call. CDR1 and CDR2 from the germline V gene are LGHNA and YSLEER. V lost 1 base and J lost 8, with 14 bases in between. This CDR3 region has 14 residues. DNA for the CDR3: TGCGCCAGCAGCCAAGGTCCAATCGGTAGAGAAGCTTTCTTT. It codes for CASSQGPIGREAFF.

The genes are TRBV10-2 and TRBJ2-3, with 10 nucleotides matching TRBD1. The CDR3 length is 14 residues. V lost 8 bases and J lost 6; bases outside the gene matches: 8. The germline V gene has CDR1 WSHSY and CDR2 SAAADI. DNA of the CDR3: TGCGCCAGCCTGGACAGGGGGGTGGGGGATACGCAGTATTTT. Protein: CASLDRGVGDTQYF.

This rearrangement joins TRBV5-1 to TRBJ1-1; the D gene is possibly TRBD1 (5 bases). CDR3 length: 15 residues. Germline CDR1 is SGHRS and CDR2 is YFSETQ. Between the trimmed V and J ends, which lost 3 bases and 1 base, there was a span of 13 bases. CDR3 coding DNA: TGCGCCAGCAGCTGGGAGGGGACGAGGAACACTGAAGCTTTCTTT. As protein: CASSWEGTRNTEAFF.

This clone was seen only once. The chain uses TRBV7-8 and TRBJ2-3; no firm D call. This CDR3 contains 12 residues. V shed 4 bases and J shed 0 bases, with 2 bases lying between them. Germline-derived CDR1 and CDR2 are SGHVS and FQNEAQ. The CDR3 reads CASSWSTDTQYF. The DNA for the CDR3 is TGTGCCAGCAGCTGGAGCACAGATACGCAGTATTTT.

CDR3 sequence (DNA): TGTGCCAGCAGCTTAGATCTTGGCCTACCCGCGGGGTCTGAAGCTTTCTTT. Translation gives CASSLDLGLPAGSEAFF. The rearrangement uses TRBV7-9 and TRBJ1-1; D ambiguous. Per the germline V gene, CDR1 is SEHNR and CDR2 is FQNEAQ (reference sequence). The length of the CDR3 is 17 residues. V lost 1 base to trimming and J lost 6 bases, with 21 bases between them.

This clone was counted a single time. The rearrangement joins TRBV19 to TRBJ2-7; D gene ambiguous. The germline gives CDR1 LNHDA, CDR2 SQIVND (reference sequence). The length of the CDR3 is 13 residues. The V end was cut by 3 bases, the J end by 3 bases, with 9 bases between. CDR3: CASSIAAYYEQYF. The CDR3 DNA sequence: TGTGCCAGTAGTATTGCAGCGTACTACGAGCAGTACTTC.

This clone came up once. V usage is TRBV11-2 and J usage is TRBJ2-5, with D perhaps matching TRBD1 (5 bases). The germline V gene encodes CDR1 SGHAT and CDR2 FQNNGV. Trimming pared 3 bases from V and 5 bases from J, leaving 13 bases between. CDR3 size: 14 residues. The CDR3 coding sequence is TGTGCCAGCAGCTTTCCTCTGGGGCACGAGACCCAGTACTTC. Encoded protein: CASSFPLGHETQYF.

This rearrangement joins TRBV5-1 to TRBJ2-1; TRBD1 matches at 8 bases. J was trimmed by 9 bases and V by 4 bases; bases with no gene match: 3. The CDR3 is 12 residues long. Germline CDR1 and CDR2: SGHRS and YFSETQ. The DNA for the CDR3 is TGCGCCAGCAGCCCGACAGGGGCTGAGCAGTTCTTC. It encodes CASSPTGAEQFF.

The CDR3 loop reads CASSPVLYSGLSSYEQYF. CDR3 nucleotides: TGTGCCAGCAGCCCCGTCTTGTATTCGGGACTAAGCTCCTACGAGCAGTACTTC. This sequence joins TRBV7-8 and TRBJ2-7; 7 nucleotides align to TRBD2. With V trimmed by 5 bases and J by 0 bases, 16 bases remained unmatched. The CDR3 has 18 residues. Germline V gives CDR1 SGHVS, CDR2 FQNEAQ.

The V gene is TRBV9, the J gene TRBJ2-5; maybe TRBD1 (6 bases). V lost 3 bases and J 0 bases, leaving 9 bases between the germline ends. The CDR3 covers 14 residues. Germline CDR1 SGDLS, CDR2 YYNGEE. The CDR3 DNA is TGTGCCAGCAGCGGGACAGAGGACCAAGAGACCCAGTACTTC. Its protein product is CASSGTEDQETQYF.

This clone occurred once. The chain links TRBV27 to TRBJ2-7, with 7 positions matching TRBD1. Germline values: CDR1 MNHEY, CDR2 SMNVEV (reference sequence). With 10 bases clipped from V and 3 bases from J, the junction kept 15 bases outside the gene matches. This CDR3 spans 15 amino acids. In DNA, the CDR3 is TGTGCCACCCAAACAGCAGGGGGTGAAAACTACGAGCAGTACTTC. This codes for CATQTAGGENYEQYF.